This entry concerns a single T cell receptor (beta chain). With V trimmed by 8 bases and J by 2 bases, 6 bases remained unmatched. The germline V gene has CDR1 SNHLY and CDR2 FYNNEI. This CDR3 is 14 amino acids long. The data derive from a study of technical replicates of blood from a handful of donors. Data came from immunoSEQ multiplex PCR; TCRdb stores just in-frame clones and leaves some out. The sample records some 70,000 clones, 95% to 96% being singletons. J is TRBJ1-1 and V is TRBV2; 9 bases match TRBD1. The sequenced sample consisted of T cells isolated from PBMCs. The receptor comes from a human donor in good health. CDR3 amino acids: CASPPGQGNTEAFF. The CDR3 nucleotides are TGTGCCAGCCCTCCGGGACAGGGTAACACTGAAGCTTTCTTT.